The 25 T cell receptor beta chains below all came from one sample that was sequenced in a study of identical twins. TCRdb re-called the 5' RACE reads with MiXCR, one entry per CDR3 protein. Altogether fewer than 500,000 distinct CDR3 sequences are present, 13% to 15% being singletons, with the ten largest covering around 0.98%. This sample also belongs to another study, concerning yellow fever vaccine responses in identical twins.

Sequenced material: CD4+ T cells sorted from blood. The source of these receptors is a woman under 30 in good health.

This clonotype was seen only a few times. The chain couples TRBV6-1 to TRBJ2-1; the match to TRBD2 covers 15 bases. The CDR3 sequence is 18 residues long. Looked up from germline, CDR1 is MNHNS and CDR2 is SASEGT. With V trimmed by 6 bases and J by 4 bases, 10 bases remained unmatched. The CDR3 coding sequence is TGTGCCAGCAGCCCGGGACTAGCGGGAGGACACCCTTACAATGAGCAGTTCTTC. The encoded protein is CASSPGLAGGHPYNEQFF.

The rearrangement links TRBV4-2 to TRBJ2-5, with D perhaps matching TRBD2 (7 bases). The CDR3 is 16 amino acids. V was clipped by 1 base and J by 5 bases, with 17 bases between them. CDR1 is LGHNA and CDR2 is YNFKEQ in the germline V gene. The CDR3 spells CASSQVGGGRLETQYF. The CDR3 DNA follows: TGTGCCAGCAGCCAAGTTGGGGGGGGGCGGCTGGAGACCCAGTACTTC.

The V gene is TRBV20-1, the J gene TRBJ1-5; no firm D call. This CDR3 contains 12 residues. CDR1 and CDR2 from the germline V gene are DFQATT and SNEGSKA (reference sequence). Trimming cost V 6 bases and J 2 bases, with 8 bases left between them. CDR3 protein: CSALQGNQPQHF. For the CDR3, the DNA is TGCAGTGCCCTGCAGGGCAATCAGCCCCAGCATTTT.

The chain uses TRBV12-3 or TRBV12-4 and TRBJ2-5, with D perhaps assigned TRBD1 or TRBD2 (5 bases each). V was trimmed by 5 bases and J by 6 bases, leaving 22 bases between them. The CDR3 sequence is 16 residues long. CDR3 residues: CASSALVGTLRQTQYF. The CDR3, as DNA: TGTGCCAGCAGTGCTTTGGTCGGGACGCTAAGACAGACCCAGTACTTC.

The DNA of the CDR3 is TGTGCCAGCAGTCGGCGAACAGGGGGCGTCTACGAGCAGTACTTC. Translated, it gives CASSRRTGGVYEQYF. V is TRBV6-2 or TRBV6-3 and J is TRBJ2-7; 9 nucleotides align to TRBD1. Germline CDR1 MNHEY, CDR2 SVGEGT. J was trimmed by 3 bases and V by 5 bases; bases with no gene match: 8. This CDR3 contains 15 residues.

The rearrangement joins TRBV4-3 to TRBJ2-7; TRBD2 aligns across 12 bases. Germline assignment: CDR1 LGHNA and CDR2 YSLEER. Trimming removed 4 bases from V and 0 bases from J; junction bases left unmatched: 10. The CDR3 consists of 18 residues. CDR3 bases: TGCGCCAGCAGCCCTTCTCTACGACTAGCGGGAGCCTCCTACGAGCAGTACTTC. Translation: CASSPSLRLAGASYEQYF.

The chain links TRBV11-2 to TRBJ2-1; 7 bases fit TRBD2. J was trimmed by 10 bases and V by 4 bases; bases with no gene match: 19. The germline gives CDR1 SGHAT, CDR2 FQNNGV. The length of the CDR3 is 17 residues. CDR3 protein: CASSSYGGGAVAREQFF. The CDR3 bases are TGTGCCAGCAGCTCATATGGGGGAGGGGCCGTAGCACGGGAGCAGTTCTTC.

The genes are TRBV3-1 and TRBJ1-5, with D possibly TRBD1 on 5 matching bases. The CDR3 loop spans 14 amino acids. Germline CDR1 LGHDT, CDR2 YNNKEL (reference sequence). V gave up 3 bases and J gave up 6 bases, with 12 bases separating them. CDR3 coding DNA: TGTGCCAGCAGCCAGCAGGGAAGAAGTCAGCCCCAGCATTTT. It specifies CASSQQGRSQPQHF.

This clonotype came up a few times. This rearrangement joins TRBV30 to TRBJ2-1; D not certain. CDR3 length: 12 amino acids. Trimming shortened V by 4 bases and J by 2 bases, and 6 bases separated the two germline ends. Germline CDR1 GTSNPN, CDR2 SVGIG (reference sequence). CDR3 sequence reads: CAWTPTYNEQFF. The CDR3 bases are TGTGCCTGGACGCCAACCTACAATGAGCAGTTCTTC.

The chain carries TRBV11-2 and TRBJ2-2; perhaps TRBD1 as D (5 bases). Germline V gives CDR1 SGHAT, CDR2 FQNNGV. There are 15 residues in the CDR3. The germline V and J ends were trimmed by 3 bases and 3 bases, with 11 bases remaining between them. This CDR3 reads CASSLGPRDTGELFF. In nucleotides, the CDR3 is TGTGCCAGCAGCTTGGGGCCCAGGGACACCGGGGAGCTGTTTTTT.

This rearrangement joins TRBV5-1 to TRBJ2-7; 15 nucleotides line up with TRBD2. CDR1 SGHRS and CDR2 YFSETQ come from the germline V gene. The CDR3 spans 19 residues. The V segment lost 0 bases and the J segment 1 base; nucleotides outside the gene matches: 8. In DNA, the CDR3 is TGCGCCAGCAGCTTGGGGTTAGCTGGGACTAGCGGGAGGTCCTACGAGCAGTACTTC. Protein sequence: CASSLGLAGTSGRSYEQYF.

This clonotype has at least ten counts. The V call is TRBV12-3 or TRBV12-4, the J call TRBJ2-5; D may be TRBD2 (6 bases). The CDR3 extends over 13 amino acids. The V gene lost 3 bases and the J gene lost 5 bases, with 10 bases spanning the gap. CDR3 sequence (DNA): TGTGCCAGCAGTTTTGGAGGGGCCGAGACCCAGTACTTC. Translating gives CASSFGGAETQYF.

A word on this clonotype: In this CDR3 the conserved last residue, phenylalanine or tryptophan, is missing, so a read error is likely. The chain links TRBV5-1 to TRBJ2-1; 8 bases are shared with TRBD2. The CDR3 has 15 residues. CDR1 is SGHRS, CDR2 YFSETQ, per germline. The V segment lost 2 bases and the J segment 9 bases; nucleotides outside the gene matches: 10. The CDR3 is CASSFNGGALFEQFY. The CDR3, as DNA: TGCGCCAGCAGCTTTAACGGGGGGGCTCTTTTTGAGCAGTTCTAC.

J is TRBJ2-7 and V is TRBV4-1; D uncertain. Trimming shortened V by 3 bases and J by 3 bases, and 9 bases separated the two germline ends. The CDR3 is made up of 13 amino acids. From germline, CDR1 is MGHRA and CDR2 YSYEKL. The CDR3 DNA reads as TGCGCCAGCAGCCACCCCGCGGACTACGAGCAGTACTTC. This gives the protein CASSHPADYEQYF.

This clonotype has a count of ten or more. This rearrangement joins TRBV11-2 to TRBJ2-5; D is uncertain. The V gene lost 5 bases and the J gene lost 0 bases, with 13 bases spanning the gap. Germline loops: CDR1 SGHAT, CDR2 FQNNGV. The length of the CDR3 is 15 residues. The CDR3 sequence: CASSLGVADQETQYF. DNA for the CDR3: TGTGCCAGCAGCCTCGGAGTGGCAGACCAAGAGACCCAGTACTTC.

Ten or more counts support this clonotype. This sequence joins TRBV7-9 and TRBJ2-3, with D possibly being TRBD1 (6 bases). V lost 3 bases and J 2 bases, leaving 9 bases between the germline ends. The V gene's germline CDR1 is SEHNR and CDR2 FQNEAQ (reference sequence). The CDR3 loop spans 14 amino acids. The CDR3 bases are TGTGCCAGCAGCTTTGGACAGTTCACAGATACGCAGTATTTT. This gives the protein CASSFGQFTDTQYF.

This clonotype was counted at least ten times. The rearrangement links TRBV7-2 to TRBJ2-7; maybe TRBD2 (6 bases). In germline, CDR1 is SGHTA, CDR2 FQGNSA. The CDR3 has 15 amino acids. Trimming left V 5 bases short and J 5 bases short, with 19 bases between. The CDR3 sequence is CASSPKVGGSHEQYF. CDR3 DNA: TGTGCCAGCAGCCCGAAGGTGGGAGGTTCTCACGAGCAGTACTTC.

The chain joins TRBV6-1 to TRBJ2-7; TRBD2 agrees at 14 bases. The CDR3 runs to 14 residues. With 6 bases clipped from V and 7 bases from J, the junction kept 5 bases outside the gene matches. CDR1 MNHNS and CDR2 SASEGT come from the germline V gene. The DNA of the CDR3 is TGTGCCAGCAGCCTGACTAGCGGGAGGGTTGAGCAGTACTTC. Its translation is CASSLTSGRVEQYF.

This chain links TRBV24-1 with TRBJ2-3, with 8 positions matching TRBD2. V was pared by 2 bases and J by 3 bases, with 9 bases of the junction left unmatched. The CDR3 is 17 residues long. The germline V gene has CDR1 KGHDR and CDR2 SFDVKD. The CDR3 reads CATSDSRGRRETDTQYF. In nucleotides, the CDR3 is TGTGCCACCAGTGATTCCCGCGGGAGGCGGGAAACAGATACGCAGTATTTT.

The V gene is TRBV15, the J gene TRBJ2-3, with 8 positions matching TRBD2. CDR1 is LNHNV and CDR2 is YYDKDF in the germline V gene (reference sequence). Germline trimming cut 2 bases from V and 2 bases from J; bases unmatched to any gene: 6. The CDR3 loop spans 16 amino acids. CDR3 nucleotide sequence: TGTGCCACCAGCAGACTAAGCGGGGGAGTCACAGATACGCAGTATTTT. As protein: CATSRLSGGVTDTQYF.

The chain carries TRBV10-3 and TRBJ1-2; D is uncertain. Germline V gene lookup returns CDR1 ENHRY and CDR2 SYGVKD. The CDR3 totals 15 residues. Trimming took 4 bases from V and 4 from J, leaving 16 bases between them. CDR3 bases: TGTGCCATCAGTGGAGGCGTGGGTCGGAGCTATGGCTACACCTTC. Its translation: CAISGGVGRSYGYTF.

This clonotype has just a few counts. The chain joins TRBV11-2 to TRBJ2-2; 10 positions match TRBD2. J lost 0 bases, V lost 6 bases, and 7 bases had no gene match. The CDR3 sequence is 17 residues long. Germline assignment: CDR1 SGHAT and CDR2 FQNNGV. The CDR3 coding sequence is TGTGCCAGCAGGACCTTAGCGGGGGGCTCGAACACCGGGGAGCTGTTTTTT. It translates to CASRTLAGGSNTGELFF. Using reference TRBV11-2 and TRBJ2-2 for the parts outside the CDR3, the full variable domain is EAGVAQSPRYKIIEKRQSVAFWCNPISGHATLYWYQQILGQGPKLLIQFQNNGVVDDSQLPKDRFSAERLKGVDSTLKIQPAKLEDSAVYLCASRTLAGGSNTGELFFGEGSRLTVL.

This clonotype was seen at least ten times. CDR3 protein: CASSPTGTNTGELFF. The CDR3 DNA sequence: TGTGCCAGCAGCCCAACCGGGACTAACACCGGGGAGCTGTTTTTT. The chain has TRBV7-2 and TRBJ2-2, with D tentatively TRBD2 (6 bases). There are 15 residues in the CDR3. CDR1 is SGHTA, CDR2 FQGNSA, per germline. V was cut by 5 bases and J by 2 bases, with 12 bases left in between. The full variable domain, completed using reference TRBV7-2 and TRBJ2-2, is GAGVSQSPSNKVTEKGKDVELRCDPISGHTALYWYRQSLGQGLEFLIYFQGNSAPDKSGLPSDRFSAERTGGSVSTLTIQRTQQEDSAVYLCASSPTGTNTGELFFGEGSRLTVL.

CDR3 nucleotide sequence: TGCGCCAGCAGCTTGGGAGCAGACCAAGAGACCCAGTACTTC. Translating it yields CASSLGADQETQYF. The chain is built from TRBV5-1 and TRBJ2-5; D ambiguous. Looked up from germline, CDR1 is SGHRS and CDR2 is YFSETQ. Trimming pared 0 bases from V and 0 bases from J, leaving 6 bases between. The CDR3 length is 14 residues.

This chain links TRBV6-4 with TRBJ2-3; possible D gene TRBD1, 5 bases. Germline V gene sequence: CDR1 MRHNA, CDR2 SNTAGT. V lost 4 bases and J 0 bases, leaving 14 bases between the germline ends. The CDR3 contains 16 residues. The CDR3 protein is CASSVGVYGSTDTQYF. CDR3 nucleotides: TGTGCCAGCAGTGTAGGGGTCTACGGTAGCACAGATACGCAGTATTTT.